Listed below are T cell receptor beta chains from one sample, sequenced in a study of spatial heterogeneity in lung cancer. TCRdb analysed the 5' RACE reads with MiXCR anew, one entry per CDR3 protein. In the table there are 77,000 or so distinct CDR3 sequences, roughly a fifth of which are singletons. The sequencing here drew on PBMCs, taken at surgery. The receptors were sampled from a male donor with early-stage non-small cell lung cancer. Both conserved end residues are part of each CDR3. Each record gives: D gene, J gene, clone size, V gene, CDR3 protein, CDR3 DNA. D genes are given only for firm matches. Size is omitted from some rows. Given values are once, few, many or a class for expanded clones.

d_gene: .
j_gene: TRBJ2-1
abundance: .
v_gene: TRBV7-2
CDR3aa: CASSLGTEYNEQFF
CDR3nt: TGTGCCAGCAGCTTAGGGACAGAGTACAATGAGCAGTTCTTC

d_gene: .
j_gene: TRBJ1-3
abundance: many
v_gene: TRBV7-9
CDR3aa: CASSPWEVQSSGNTIYF
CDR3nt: TGTGCCAGCAGCCCGTGGGAGGTCCAAAGCTCTGGAAACACCATATATTTT

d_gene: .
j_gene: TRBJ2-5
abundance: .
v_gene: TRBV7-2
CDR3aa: CASRVLLGAQTQYF
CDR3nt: TGTGCCAGCAGGGTGCTCCTAGGGGCGCAGACCCAGTACTTC

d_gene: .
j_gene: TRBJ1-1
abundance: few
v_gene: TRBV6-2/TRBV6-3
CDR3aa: CASSSQENTEAFF
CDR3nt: TGTGCCAGCAGTAGTCAGGAGAACACTGAAGCTTTCTTT

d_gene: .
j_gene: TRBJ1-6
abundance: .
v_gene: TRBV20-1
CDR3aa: CSANIDSGSPLHF
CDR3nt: TGCAGTGCTAATATAGATTCGGGTTCACCCCTCCACTTT

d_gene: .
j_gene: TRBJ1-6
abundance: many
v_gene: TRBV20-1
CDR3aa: CSARDFRGVNSPLHF
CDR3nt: TGCAGTGCTAGAGATTTCCGCGGGGTCAATTCACCCCTCCACTTT

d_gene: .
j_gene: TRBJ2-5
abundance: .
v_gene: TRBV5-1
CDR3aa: CASSLFGSTQETQYF
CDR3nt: TGCGCCAGCAGCTTGTTTGGGAGTACCCAAGAGACCCAGTACTTC

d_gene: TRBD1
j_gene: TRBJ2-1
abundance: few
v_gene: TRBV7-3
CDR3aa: CASSLRVGGDEQFF
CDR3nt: TGTGCCAGCAGCTTAAGGGTAGGGGGCGATGAGCAGTTCTTC

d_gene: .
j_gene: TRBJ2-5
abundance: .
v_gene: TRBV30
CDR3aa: CAWGDRQYQYF
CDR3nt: TGTGCCTGGGGGGATAGACAGTATCAGTACTTC

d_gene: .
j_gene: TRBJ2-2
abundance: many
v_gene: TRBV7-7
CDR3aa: CASSPGTGELFF
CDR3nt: TGTGCTAGCAGCCCGGGAACCGGGGAGCTGTTTTTT

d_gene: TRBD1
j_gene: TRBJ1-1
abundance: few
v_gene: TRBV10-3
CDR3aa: CAIRLGQLNTEAFF
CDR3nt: TGTGCCATCAGGCTGGGACAGCTGAACACTGAAGCTTTCTTT

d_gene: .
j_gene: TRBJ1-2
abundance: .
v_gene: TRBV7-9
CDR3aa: CASSFRQRWGRSGYTF
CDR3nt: TGTGCCAGCAGCTTCCGGCAGCGATGGGGAAGGAGTGGCTACACCTTC

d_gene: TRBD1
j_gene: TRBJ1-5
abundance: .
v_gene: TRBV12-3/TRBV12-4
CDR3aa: CASSTTGGYQPQHF
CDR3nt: TGTGCCAGCAGTACGACAGGGGGCTATCAGCCCCAGCATTTT

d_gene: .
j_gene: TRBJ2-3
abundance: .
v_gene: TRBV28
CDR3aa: CASERDRTDTQYF
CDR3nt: TGTGCCAGCGAACGGGACCGCACAGATACGCAGTATTTT

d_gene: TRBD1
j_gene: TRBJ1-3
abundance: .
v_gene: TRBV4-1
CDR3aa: CASSLIRSLRGLAGNTIYF
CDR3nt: TGCGCCAGCAGCCTGATTCGAAGCCTCAGGGGGCTAGCCGGAAACACCATATATTTT

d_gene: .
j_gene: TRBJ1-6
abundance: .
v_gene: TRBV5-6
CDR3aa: CASSLVGDLNSPLHF
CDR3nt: TGTGCCAGCAGCTTGGTAGGGGACCTCAATTCACCCCTCCACTTT

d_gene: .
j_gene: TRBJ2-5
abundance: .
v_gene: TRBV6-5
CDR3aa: CASSPWTAEETQYF
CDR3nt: TGTGCCAGCAGTCCTTGGACAGCAGAAGAGACCCAGTACTTC

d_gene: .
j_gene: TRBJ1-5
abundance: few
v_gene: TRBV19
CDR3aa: CASSIGKHFNQPQHF
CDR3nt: TGTGCCAGTAGTATCGGGAAACACTTCAATCAGCCCCAGCATTTT

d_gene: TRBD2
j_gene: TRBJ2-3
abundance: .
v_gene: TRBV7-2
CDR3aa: CASSHSGRTTDTQYF
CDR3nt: TGTGCCAGCAGCCATAGCGGGCGGACCACAGATACGCAGTATTTT

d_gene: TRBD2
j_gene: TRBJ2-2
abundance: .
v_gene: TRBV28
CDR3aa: CASRRRLAGDTGELFF
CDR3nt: TGTGCCAGCAGGAGGAGACTAGCGGGAGACACCGGGGAGCTGTTTTTT

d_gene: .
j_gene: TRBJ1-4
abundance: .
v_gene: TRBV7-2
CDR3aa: CASRLRTNEKLFF
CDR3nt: TGTGCTAGCCGTCTTCGAACTAATGAAAAACTGTTTTTT

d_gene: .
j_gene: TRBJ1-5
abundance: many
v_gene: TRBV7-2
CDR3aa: CASSSDSRNQPQHF
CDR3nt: TGTGCCAGCAGCTCCGACAGCCGCAATCAGCCCCAGCATTTT

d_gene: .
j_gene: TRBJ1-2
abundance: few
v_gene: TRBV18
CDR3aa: CASSQTVNYGYTF
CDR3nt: TGTGCCAGCTCCCAGACAGTTAACTATGGCTACACCTTC

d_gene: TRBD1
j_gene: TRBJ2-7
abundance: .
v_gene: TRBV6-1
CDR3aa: CASSIQTGRGEQYF
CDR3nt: TGTGCCAGCAGTATCCAGACAGGGAGAGGCGAGCAGTACTTC

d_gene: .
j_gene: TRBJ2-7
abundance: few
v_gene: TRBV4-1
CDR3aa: CASAPGRGSHYEQYF
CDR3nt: TGCGCCAGCGCCCCCGGTCGAGGCAGCCACTACGAGCAGTACTTC

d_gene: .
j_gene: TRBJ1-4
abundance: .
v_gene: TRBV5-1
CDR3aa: CASSLENEKLFF
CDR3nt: TGCGCCAGCAGCTTGGAAAATGAAAAACTGTTTTTT

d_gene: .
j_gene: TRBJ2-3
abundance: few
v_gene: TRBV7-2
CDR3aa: CASSLLGPLGTDTQYF
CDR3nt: TGTGCCAGCAGCTTATTGGGGCCCCTGGGCACAGATACGCAGTATTTT

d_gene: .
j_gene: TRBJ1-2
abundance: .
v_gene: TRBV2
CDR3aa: CASSERDGSLTF
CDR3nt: TGTGCCAGCAGTGAAAGGGACGGTTCCCTAACCTTC

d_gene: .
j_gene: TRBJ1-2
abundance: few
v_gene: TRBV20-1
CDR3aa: CSAPKGGPGYGYTF
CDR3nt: TGCAGTGCCCCAAAGGGAGGGCCAGGGTATGGCTACACCTTC

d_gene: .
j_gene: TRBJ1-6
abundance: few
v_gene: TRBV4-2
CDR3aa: CASSPIERSHSPLHF
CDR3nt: TGTGCCAGCAGCCCGATCGAGAGGTCTCATTCACCCCTCCACTTT

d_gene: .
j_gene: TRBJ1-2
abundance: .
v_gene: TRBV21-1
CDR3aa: CAAGSNYGYTF
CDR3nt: TGTGCCGCGGGGTCTAACTATGGCTACACCTTC

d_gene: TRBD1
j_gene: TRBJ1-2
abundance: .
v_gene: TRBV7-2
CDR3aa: CASSLDGQGARYTF
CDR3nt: TGTGCCAGCAGCTTAGACGGACAGGGGGCACGCTACACCTTC

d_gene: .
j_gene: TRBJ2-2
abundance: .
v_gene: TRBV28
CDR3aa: CASSPGLRELFF
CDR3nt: TGTGCCAGCAGCCCCGGCCTCCGGGAGCTGTTTTTT

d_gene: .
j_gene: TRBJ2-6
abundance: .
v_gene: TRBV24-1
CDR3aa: CATSDFERDSGANVLTF
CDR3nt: TGTGCCACCAGTGATTTCGAGAGGGACTCTGGGGCCAACGTCCTGACTTTC

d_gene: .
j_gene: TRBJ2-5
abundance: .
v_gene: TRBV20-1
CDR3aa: CSGSGTQETQYF
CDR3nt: TGCAGTGGTTCGGGAACCCAAGAGACCCAGTACTTC

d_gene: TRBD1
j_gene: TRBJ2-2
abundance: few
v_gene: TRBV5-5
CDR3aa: CASSLGGQGNAGELFF
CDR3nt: TGTGCCAGCAGCTTGGGGGGACAGGGGAACGCCGGGGAGCTGTTTTTT